The 27 T cell receptor beta chains below were found in one sample sequenced in a study of T-cell memory formation after mild COVID-19. MiXCR, applied by TCRdb to the 5' RACE reads, yields one record per CDR3 protein. The repertoire includes about 390,000 distinct CDR3 sequences, approximately 15% of them detected once, and approximately 21% sits in the top ten. The sample consisted of PBMCs or a T cell subset sorted from them (not recorded which). The receptors were sampled from a man aged 18 to 29 who had mild COVID-19 (a few samples of this study predate the infection). Cell type and time point are not known.

The V call is TRBV6-4, the J call TRBJ2-1; TRBD1 agrees at 10 bases. The length of the CDR3 is 15 residues. Per the germline V gene, CDR1 is MRHNA and CDR2 is SNTAGT. Germline trimming cut 0 bases from V and 8 bases from J; bases unmatched to any gene: 4. CDR3 DNA sequence: TGTGCCAGCAGTGACTCTGACAGGGGGCTTGATGAGCAGTTCTTC. It is translated as CASSDSDRGLDEQFF.

This clonotype has a count of ten or more. The chain joins TRBV20-1 to TRBJ1-2; TRBD1 might be the D (5 bases). Trimming pared 1 base from V and 1 base from J, leaving 10 bases between. The CDR3 sequence is 14 residues long. Per the germline V gene, CDR1 is DFQATT and CDR2 is SNEGSKA (reference sequence). As DNA, the CDR3 is TGCAGTGCTAGAGGGGGCAGGCATAACTATGGCTACACCTTC. Protein: CSARGGRHNYGYTF.

The rearrangement joins TRBV9 to TRBJ1-1; 12 bases fit TRBD1. J lost 4 bases, V lost 3 bases, and 7 bases had no gene match. CDR3 length: 16 amino acids. In germline, CDR1 is SGDLS, CDR2 YYNGEE. The CDR3, as DNA: TGTGCCAGCAGCGGGGGACAGGGGGCTTCGGGCACTGAAGCTTTCTTT. Translated, it gives CASSGGQGASGTEAFF.

In this sample, this clonotype turned up many times. The chain couples TRBV24-1 to TRBJ2-3; 8 nucleotides match TRBD1. The trim removed 2 bases at V and 2 bases at J, leaving 2 bases unmatched. CDR1 KGHDR and CDR2 SFDVKD come from the germline V gene. CDR3 length: 15 amino acids. The CDR3 reads CATSDSQGATDTQYF. Written as DNA, the CDR3 is TGTGCCACCAGTGATTCGCAGGGGGCCACAGATACGCAGTATTTT.

This clonotype has only a few counts. The chain couples TRBV18 to TRBJ1-5, with unresolved D. V dropped 5 bases and J dropped 1 base, with 15 bases sitting between them. This CDR3 has 16 residues. The germline CDR1 and CDR2 sequences are KGHSH and LQKENI. The DNA for the CDR3 is TGTGCCAGCTCATTGGCTCCACCGGGAAGCAATCAGCCCCAGCATTTT. It specifies CASSLAPPGSNQPQHF.

In this sample, this clonotype turned up many times. This chain connects TRBV9 to TRBJ1-2; D is undetermined. V lost 0 bases to trimming and J lost 7 bases, with 16 bases between them. Germline assignment: CDR1 SGDLS and CDR2 YYNGEE. CDR3 length equals 15 residues. The CDR3 reads CASSVGGPIEGGYTF. CDR3 nucleotide sequence: TGTGCCAGCAGCGTAGGGGGTCCGATCGAGGGTGGCTACACCTTC.

The V call is TRBV7-9, the J call TRBJ2-7; TRBD2 matches at 10 bases. Trimming removed 6 bases from V and 7 bases from J; junction bases left unmatched: 3. The germline V gene encodes CDR1 SEHNR and CDR2 FQNEAQ (reference sequence). The CDR3 extends over 12 amino acids. The CDR3 loop is CASRNSGGEQYV. The CDR3 coding sequence is TGTGCCAGCAGGAATAGCGGGGGGGAGCAGTACGTC.

This clonotype was detected only a few times. The rearrangement joins TRBV4-1 to TRBJ2-2, with 7 bases that match TRBD2. This CDR3 has 14 residues. Unmatched junction bases numbered 2, after V lost 1 base and J lost 6 bases. Germline V gene lookup returns CDR1 MGHRA and CDR2 YSYEKL. The CDR3 bases are TGCGCCAGCAGCCAAGCGGGGGGACCCGGGGAGCTGTTTTTT. Protein sequence: CASSQAGGPGELFF.

This clonotype has only a few counts. This chain joins TRBV5-1 and TRBJ2-1, with 9 bases fitting TRBD2. The germline gives CDR1 SGHRS, CDR2 YFSETQ. This CDR3 contains 14 residues. V shed 5 bases, J shed 8 bases, and the junction held 8 bases outside the gene matches. The CDR3 loop reads CASSRGGAHDEQFF. CDR3 in DNA: TGCGCCAGCAGTCGCGGGGGGGCCCATGATGAGCAGTTCTTC.

In its sample, this clonotype was seen once. The chain links TRBV5-4 to TRBJ2-3; the D is unclear. V dropped 2 bases and J dropped 4 bases, with 8 bases sitting between them. This CDR3 has 13 amino acids. CDR1 and CDR2 (germline): SGHNT, YYREEE (reference sequence). As DNA, the CDR3 is TGTGCCAGCAGCTTCCCCCTCTCAGATACGCAGTATTTT. It specifies CASSFPLSDTQYF.

The V call is TRBV10-2, the J call TRBJ2-1; the D gene is possibly TRBD1 (6 bases). Germline V lookup: CDR1 WSHSY, CDR2 SAAADI. V gave up 10 bases and J gave up 7 bases, with 20 bases separating them. The CDR3 contains 14 residues. CDR3 sequence (DNA): TGCGCCACAGTCCAGGGGTCCCTGGTGAATGAGCAGTTCTTC. It specifies CATVQGSLVNEQFF.

This clonotype came up a few times. The chain couples TRBV5-1 to TRBJ1-1; D is unresolved. CDR3 length: 14 amino acids. Germline V gene lookup returns CDR1 SGHRS and CDR2 YFSETQ. Trimming cost V 1 base and J 5 bases, with 12 bases left between them. Here the CDR3 DNA reads TGCGCCAGCAGCTTGCGGGAGTTTAGGACTGAAGCTTTCTTT. It yields the protein CASSLREFRTEAFF. Combining the CDR3 with reference TRBV5-1 and TRBJ1-1 gives the whole variable domain KAGVTQTPRYLIKTRGQQVTLSCSPISGHRSVSWYQQTPGQGLQFLFEYFSETQRNKGNFPGRFSGRQFSNSRSEMNVSTLELGDSALYLCASSLREFRTEAFFGQGTRLTVV.

The J gene is TRBJ2-5, the V gene TRBV27; D possibly corresponds to TRBD2 (7 bases). Trimming took 5 bases from V and 3 from J, leaving 16 bases between them. Germline lookup yields CDR1 MNHEY and CDR2 SMNVEV (reference sequence). CDR3 length: 15 amino acids. DNA of the CDR3: TGTGCCAGCAGTCCTCACAGGGAGGGGGAAGAGACCCAGTACTTC. It yields the protein CASSPHREGEETQYF.

The table lists this clonotype with a few counts. The chain carries TRBV7-9 and TRBJ1-1; D gene uncertain. CDR1 is SEHNR and CDR2 is FQNEAQ in the germline V gene (reference sequence). The CDR3 has 12 amino acids. V dropped 6 bases and J dropped 8 bases, with 13 bases sitting between them. The CDR3 sequence is CASSRAHGEAFF. The DNA of the CDR3 is TGTGCCAGCAGTCGCGCCCATGGGGAAGCTTTCTTT.

The V and J genes are TRBV10-3 and TRBJ2-7; D remains unclear. The ends were cut back, 3 bases at V and 3 bases at J, with 12 bases in the middle. This CDR3 is 14 amino acids long. Per the germline V gene, CDR1 is ENHRY and CDR2 is SYGVKD. CDR3 bases: TGTGCCATCAGTGATAACGGGCAGATCTACGAGCAGTACTTC. This encodes CAISDNGQIYEQYF.

J is TRBJ2-5 and V is TRBV23-1; 8 nucleotides line up with TRBD1. TRBV23-1 counts as an open reading frame of uncertain function. This CDR3 is 17 amino acids long. The J segment lost 3 bases and the V segment lost 0 bases, leaving 9 bases of the junction unmatched. CDR3 nucleotides: TGCGCCAGCAGTCAATCGTTCCCGCAGGGGGCCGAAGAGACCCAGTACTTC. It yields the protein CASSQSFPQGAEETQYF.

V and J are TRBV6-1 and TRBJ2-7; D remains unclear. Looked up from germline, CDR1 is MNHNS and CDR2 is SASEGT. Between the trimmed V and J ends, which lost 2 bases and 7 bases, there was a span of 6 bases. CDR3 length equals 11 residues. The CDR3 loop reads CASSEIREQYV. The CDR3 region has the DNA TGTGCCAGCAGTGAAATAAGGGAGCAGTACGTC.

This clonotype occurred a few times. This chain joins TRBV18 and TRBJ2-3, with D tentatively TRBD1 (6 bases). This CDR3 spans 15 amino acids. Per germline, CDR1 KGHSH and CDR2 LQKENI. Trimming stripped 0 bases from V and 2 bases from J, with 9 bases between. For the CDR3, the DNA is TGTGCCAGCTCACCACCCTCAGGGGCCACAGATACGCAGTATTTT. Protein sequence: CASSPPSGATDTQYF.

The chain carries TRBV27 and TRBJ2-1; D remains ambiguous. This CDR3 is built from 13 residues. CDR1 is MNHEY and CDR2 is SMNVEV in the germline V gene (reference sequence). V was shortened by 3 bases and J by 7 bases, with 10 bases between the two germline ends. The CDR3 nucleotides are TGTGCCAGCAGTTTGGGGTGGCGGAATGAGCAGTTCTTC. Amino acid sequence: CASSLGWRNEQFF.

This clonotype has at least ten counts. The J gene is TRBJ2-1, the V gene TRBV4-3, with 8 bases matching TRBD2. Germline CDR1 LGHNA, CDR2 YSLEER. V was pared by 2 bases and J by 8 bases, with 2 bases of the junction left unmatched. CDR3 length: 13 residues. This CDR3 is CASSQSGGYEQFF. The DNA of the CDR3 is TGCGCCAGCAGCCAATCGGGGGGGTATGAGCAGTTCTTC.

This sequence joins TRBV18 and TRBJ1-1, with D uncertain. This CDR3 comprises 15 residues. Germline lookup yields CDR1 KGHSH and CDR2 LQKENI. V was shortened by 2 bases and J by 1 base, with 11 bases between the two germline ends. CDR3 DNA sequence: TGTGCCAGCTCACCAGGTATCGCAGGGAACACTGAAGCTTTCTTT. This gives the protein CASSPGIAGNTEAFF.

This clonotype has just a few counts. V is TRBV20-1 and J is TRBJ1-1; D is unresolved. Per germline, CDR1 DFQATT and CDR2 SNEGSKA (reference sequence). The CDR3 runs to 15 residues. The V end was cut by 0 bases, the J end by 1 base, with 12 bases between. CDR3 region: CSARDLKLANTEAFF. In DNA form, the CDR3 reads TGCAGTGCTAGAGATCTTAAGCTAGCGAACACTGAAGCTTTCTTT.

The chain couples TRBV20-1 to TRBJ1-2; D might be TRBD1 (5 bases). CDR3 length: 15 amino acids. Trimming removed 5 bases from V and 2 bases from J, with 18 bases in between. Germline V gene sequence: CDR1 DFQATT, CDR2 SNEGSKA (reference sequence). In nucleotides, the CDR3 is TGCAGTGCTCACTCCTGGGGCAGTCTAAACTATGGCTACACCTTC. Protein: CSAHSWGSLNYGYTF.

This clonotype was observed a handful of times. The chain couples TRBV7-9 to TRBJ2-1; D tentatively reads TRBD1 or TRBD2 (5 bases each). Germline CDR1 SEHNR, CDR2 FQNEAQ (reference sequence). Trimming removed 5 bases at V and 10 bases at J, with 12 bases between. There are 12 residues in the CDR3. CDR3 in DNA: TGTGCCAGCAGCCCGCCGGGGCCGGAGCAGTTCTTC. It encodes CASSPPGPEQFF.

The gene calls are TRBV4-1 and TRBJ2-2; TRBD2 might be the D (5 bases). Trimming left V 0 bases short and J 5 bases short, with 13 bases between. The CDR3 sequence is 16 residues long. The germline gives CDR1 MGHRA, CDR2 YSYEKL. CDR3 protein: CASSQEGSGVTGELFF. The CDR3 DNA is TGCGCCAGCAGCCAAGAGGGGTCCGGGGTAACCGGGGAGCTGTTTTTT.

The sample holds a few counts of this clonotype. The chain joins TRBV18 to TRBJ2-3; 8 nucleotides agree with TRBD2. The V segment lost 6 bases and the J segment 0 bases; nucleotides outside the gene matches: 14. This CDR3 contains 18 residues. The germline V gene encodes CDR1 KGHSH and CDR2 LQKENI. The CDR3 DNA is TGTGCCAGCTCCCTAAATTCCATAGCGGGGAGTAGCACAGATACGCAGTATTTT. It translates to CASSLNSIAGSSTDTQYF.

This clonotype was counted between two and nine times. The chain joins TRBV9 to TRBJ2-6; D is perhaps TRBD1 (5 bases). The CDR3 contains 17 residues. The ends were cut back, 4 bases at V and 0 bases at J, with 14 bases in the middle. Per the germline V gene, CDR1 is SGDLS and CDR2 is YYNGEE. The CDR3 sequence is CASSTGPAHSGANVLTF. CDR3 sequence (DNA): TGTGCCAGCAGCACAGGACCCGCGCACTCTGGGGCCAACGTCCTGACTTTC.